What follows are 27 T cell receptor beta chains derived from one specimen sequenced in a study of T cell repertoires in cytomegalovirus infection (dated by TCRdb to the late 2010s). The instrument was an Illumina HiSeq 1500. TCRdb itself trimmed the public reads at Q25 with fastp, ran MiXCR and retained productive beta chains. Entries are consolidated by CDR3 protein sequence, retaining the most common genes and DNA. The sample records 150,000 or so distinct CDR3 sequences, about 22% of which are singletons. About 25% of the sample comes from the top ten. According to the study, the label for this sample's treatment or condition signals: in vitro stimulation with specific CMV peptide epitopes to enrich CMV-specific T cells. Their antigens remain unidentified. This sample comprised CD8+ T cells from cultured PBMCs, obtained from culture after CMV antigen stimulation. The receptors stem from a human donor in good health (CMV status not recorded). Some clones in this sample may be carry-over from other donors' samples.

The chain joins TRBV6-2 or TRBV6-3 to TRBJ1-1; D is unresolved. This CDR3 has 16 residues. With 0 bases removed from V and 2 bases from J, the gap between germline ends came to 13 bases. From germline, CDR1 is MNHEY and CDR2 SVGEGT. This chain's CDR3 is CASSYSVNGDNTEAFF. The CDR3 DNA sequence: TGTGCCAGCAGTTACTCGGTCAATGGGGATAACACTGAAGCTTTCTTT.

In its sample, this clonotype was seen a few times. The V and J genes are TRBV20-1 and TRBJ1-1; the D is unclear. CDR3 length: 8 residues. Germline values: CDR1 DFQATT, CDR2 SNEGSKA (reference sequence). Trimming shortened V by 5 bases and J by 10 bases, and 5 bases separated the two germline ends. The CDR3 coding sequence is TGCAGTGCTTCGACAGCTTTCTTT. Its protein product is CSASTAFF.

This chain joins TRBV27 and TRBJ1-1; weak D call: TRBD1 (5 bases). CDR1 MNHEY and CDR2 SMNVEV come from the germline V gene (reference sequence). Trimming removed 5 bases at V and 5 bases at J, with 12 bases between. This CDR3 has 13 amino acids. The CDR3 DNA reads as TGTGCCAGCAGTCAGGGAGTTATGACTGAAGCTTTCTTT. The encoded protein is CASSQGVMTEAFF.

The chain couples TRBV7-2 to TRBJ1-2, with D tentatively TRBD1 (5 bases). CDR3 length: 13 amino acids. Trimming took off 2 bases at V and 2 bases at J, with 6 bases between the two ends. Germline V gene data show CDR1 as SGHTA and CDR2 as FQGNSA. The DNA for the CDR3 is TGTGCCAGCAGCTTATGGGGGAACTATGGCTACACCTTC. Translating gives CASSLWGNYGYTF.

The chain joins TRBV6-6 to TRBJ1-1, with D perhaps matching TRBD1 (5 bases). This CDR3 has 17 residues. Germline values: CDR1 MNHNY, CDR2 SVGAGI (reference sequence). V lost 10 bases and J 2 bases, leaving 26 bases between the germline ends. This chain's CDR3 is CATSDPFGTGQNTEAFF. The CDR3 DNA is TGTGCCACCTCCGACCCCTTCGGGACCGGCCAAAACACTGAAGCTTTCTTT.

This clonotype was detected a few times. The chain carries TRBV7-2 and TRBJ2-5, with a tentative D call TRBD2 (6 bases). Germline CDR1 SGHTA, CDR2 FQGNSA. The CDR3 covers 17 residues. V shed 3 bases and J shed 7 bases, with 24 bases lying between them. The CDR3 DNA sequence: TGTGCCAGCAGCTTTGCCGTACCGACCCGGGAGTGGGGGACCCAGTACTTC. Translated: CASSFAVPTREWGTQYF.

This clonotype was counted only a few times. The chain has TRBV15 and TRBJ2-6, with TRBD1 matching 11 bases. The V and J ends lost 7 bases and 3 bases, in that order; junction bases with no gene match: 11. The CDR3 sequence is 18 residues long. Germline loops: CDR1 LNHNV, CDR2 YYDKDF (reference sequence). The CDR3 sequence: CATTDYGQGAFGANVLTF. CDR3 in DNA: TGTGCCACCACCGACTATGGACAGGGGGCATTTGGGGCCAACGTCCTGACTTTC.

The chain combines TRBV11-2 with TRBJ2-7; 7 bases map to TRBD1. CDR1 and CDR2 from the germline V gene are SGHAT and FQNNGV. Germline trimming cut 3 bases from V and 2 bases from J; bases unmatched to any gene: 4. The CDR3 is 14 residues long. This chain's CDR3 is CASSFGTVAYEQYF. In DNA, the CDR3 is TGTGCCAGCAGCTTTGGGACAGTGGCCTACGAGCAGTACTTC.

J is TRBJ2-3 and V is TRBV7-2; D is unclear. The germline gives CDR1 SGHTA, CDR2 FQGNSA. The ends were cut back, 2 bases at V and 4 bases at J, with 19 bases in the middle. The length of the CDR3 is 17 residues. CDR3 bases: TGTGCCAGCAGCTTAAGTCTAAGGCTAAGCTTCTCAGATACGCAGTATTTT. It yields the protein CASSLSLRLSFSDTQYF.

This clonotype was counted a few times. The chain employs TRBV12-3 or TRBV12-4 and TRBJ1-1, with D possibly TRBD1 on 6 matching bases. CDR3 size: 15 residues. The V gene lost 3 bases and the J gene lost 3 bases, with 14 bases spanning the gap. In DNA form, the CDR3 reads TGTGCCAGCAGTTTTGTGGGGGGGCCGGACACTGAAGCTTTCTTT. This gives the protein CASSFVGGPDTEAFF.

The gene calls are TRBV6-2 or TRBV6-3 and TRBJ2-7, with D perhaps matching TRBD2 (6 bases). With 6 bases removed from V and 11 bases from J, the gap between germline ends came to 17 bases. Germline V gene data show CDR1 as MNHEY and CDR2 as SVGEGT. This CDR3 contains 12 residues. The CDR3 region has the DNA TGTGCCAGCAGCTGGGGCGGGACGGACAAGTACTTC. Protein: CASSWGGTDKYF.

CDR3 nucleotides: TGCGCCAGCAGCCGACTCCAGGAGATCGTTTTCTTT. Residues: CASSRLQEIVFF. The V and J genes are TRBV4-1 and TRBJ1-1; D gene ambiguous. This CDR3 spans 12 amino acids. Germline V gene lookup returns CDR1 MGHRA and CDR2 YSYEKL. The ends were cut back, 4 bases at V and 13 bases at J, with 16 bases in the middle.

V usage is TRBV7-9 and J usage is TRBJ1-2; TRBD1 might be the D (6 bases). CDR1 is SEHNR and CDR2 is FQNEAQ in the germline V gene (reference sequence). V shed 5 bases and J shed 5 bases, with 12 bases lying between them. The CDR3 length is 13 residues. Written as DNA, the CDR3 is TGTGCCAGCAGCCCAGGACAGATTTATGGCTACACCTTC. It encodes CASSPGQIYGYTF. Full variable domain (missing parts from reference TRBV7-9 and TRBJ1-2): DTGVSQNPRHKITKRGQNVTFRCDPISEHNRLYWYRQTLGQGPEFLTYFQNEAQLEKSRLLSDRFSAERPKGSFSTLEIQRTEQGDSAMYLCASSPGQIYGYTFGSGTRLTVV.

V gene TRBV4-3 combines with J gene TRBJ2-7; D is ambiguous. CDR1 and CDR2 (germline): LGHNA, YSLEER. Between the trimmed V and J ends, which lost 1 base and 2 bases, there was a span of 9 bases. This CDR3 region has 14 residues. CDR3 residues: CASSQGAGAYEQYF. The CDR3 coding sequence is TGCGCCAGCAGCCAAGGAGCCGGCGCCTACGAGCAGTACTTC.

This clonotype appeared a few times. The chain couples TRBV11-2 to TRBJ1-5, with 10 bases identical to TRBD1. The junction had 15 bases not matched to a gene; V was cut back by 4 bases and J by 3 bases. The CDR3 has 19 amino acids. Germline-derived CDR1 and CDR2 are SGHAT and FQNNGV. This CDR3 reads CASSSVPPGTGVLNQPQHF. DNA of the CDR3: TGTGCCAGCAGCTCCGTCCCTCCAGGGACAGGGGTCCTCAATCAGCCCCAGCATTTT.

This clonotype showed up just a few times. In DNA form, the CDR3 reads TGTGCCAGTAGTCAGAACGCGCGGTACGAGCAGTACTTC. Its protein is CASSQNARYEQYF. The V gene is TRBV19, the J gene TRBJ2-7; D ambiguous. Germline V gene data show CDR1 as LNHDA and CDR2 as SQIVND (reference sequence). This CDR3 contains 13 residues. Trimming left V 5 bases short and J 4 bases short, with 12 bases between.

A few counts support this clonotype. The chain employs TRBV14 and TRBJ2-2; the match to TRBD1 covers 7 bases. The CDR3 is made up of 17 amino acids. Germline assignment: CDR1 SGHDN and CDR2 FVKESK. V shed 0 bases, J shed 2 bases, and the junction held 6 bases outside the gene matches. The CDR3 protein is CASSQEGGHTNTGELFF. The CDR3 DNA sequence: TGTGCCAGCAGCCAAGAAGGGGGCCATACTAACACCGGGGAGCTGTTTTTT.

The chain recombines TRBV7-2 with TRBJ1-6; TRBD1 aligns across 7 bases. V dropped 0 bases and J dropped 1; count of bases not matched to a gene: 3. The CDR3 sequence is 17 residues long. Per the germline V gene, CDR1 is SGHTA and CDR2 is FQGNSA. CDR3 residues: CASSLAQGPSYNSPLHF. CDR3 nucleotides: TGTGCCAGCAGCTTAGCACAGGGGCCTTCCTATAATTCACCCCTCCACTTT. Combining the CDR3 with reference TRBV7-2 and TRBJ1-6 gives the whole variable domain GAGVSQSPSNKVTEKGKDVELRCDPISGHTALYWYRQSLGQGLEFLIYFQGNSAPDKSGLPSDRFSAERTGGSVSTLTIQRTQQEDSAVYLCASSLAQGPSYNSPLHFGNGTRLTVT.

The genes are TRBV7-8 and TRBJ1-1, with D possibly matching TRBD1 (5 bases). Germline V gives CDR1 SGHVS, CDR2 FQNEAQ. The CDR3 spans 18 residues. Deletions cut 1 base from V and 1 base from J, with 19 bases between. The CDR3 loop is CASSLVGGVIWGNTEAFF. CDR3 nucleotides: TGTGCCAGCAGCTTAGTCGGGGGGGTCATTTGGGGGAACACTGAAGCTTTCTTT.

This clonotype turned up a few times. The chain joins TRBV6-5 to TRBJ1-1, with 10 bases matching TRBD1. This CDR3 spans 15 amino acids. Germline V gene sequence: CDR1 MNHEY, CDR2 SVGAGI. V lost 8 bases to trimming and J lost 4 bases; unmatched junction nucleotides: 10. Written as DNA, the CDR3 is TGTGCCAGCGGATCCCCCGGGACAGGGGCCACTGAAGCTTTCTTT. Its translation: CASGSPGTGATEAFF.

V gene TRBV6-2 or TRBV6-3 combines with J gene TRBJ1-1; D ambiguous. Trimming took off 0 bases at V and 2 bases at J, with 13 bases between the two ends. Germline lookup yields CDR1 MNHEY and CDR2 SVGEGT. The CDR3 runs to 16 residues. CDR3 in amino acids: CASSYSRLEGNTEAFF. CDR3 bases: TGTGCCAGCAGTTACTCGAGGCTGGAGGGTAACACTGAAGCTTTCTTT.

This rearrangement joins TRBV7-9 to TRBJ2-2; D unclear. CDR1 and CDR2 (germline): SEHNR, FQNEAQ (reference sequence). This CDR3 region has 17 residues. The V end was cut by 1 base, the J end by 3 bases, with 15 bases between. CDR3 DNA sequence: TGTGCCAGCAGCTTAGTGGTGGAGAGCCAGGACACCGGGGAGCTGTTTTTT. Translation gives CASSLVVESQDTGELFF.

The CDR3 loop is CASSEDGYPNEQFF. DNA for the CDR3: TGTGCCAGCAGTGAAGACGGGTACCCGAATGAGCAGTTCTTC. V and J are TRBV6-1 and TRBJ2-1, with D hard to call. The ends were cut back, 1 base at V and 7 bases at J, with 11 bases in the middle. CDR1 is MNHNS and CDR2 is SASEGT in the germline V gene. This CDR3 contains 14 residues.

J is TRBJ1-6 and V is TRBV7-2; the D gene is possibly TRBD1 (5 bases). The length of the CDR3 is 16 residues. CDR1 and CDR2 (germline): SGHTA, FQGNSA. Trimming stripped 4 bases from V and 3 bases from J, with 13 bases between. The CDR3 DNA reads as TGTGCCAGCAGCTCGGGGCCCTATGGCTATAATTCACCCCTCCACTTT. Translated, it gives CASSSGPYGYNSPLHF. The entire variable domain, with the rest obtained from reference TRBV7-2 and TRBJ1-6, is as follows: GAGVSQSPSNKVTEKGKDVELRCDPISGHTALYWYRQSLGQGLEFLIYFQGNSAPDKSGLPSDRFSAERTGGSVSTLTIQRTQQEDSAVYLCASSSGPYGYNSPLHFGNGTRLTVT.

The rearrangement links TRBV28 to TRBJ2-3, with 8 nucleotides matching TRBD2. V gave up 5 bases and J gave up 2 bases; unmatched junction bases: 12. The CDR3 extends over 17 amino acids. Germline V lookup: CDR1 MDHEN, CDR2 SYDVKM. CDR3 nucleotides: TGTGCCAGCAGTCCGCTGGGGACTAGTCAATTCACAGATACGCAGTATTTT. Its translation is CASSPLGTSQFTDTQYF. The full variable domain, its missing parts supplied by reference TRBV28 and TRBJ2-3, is DVKVTQSSRYLVKRTGEKVFLECVQDMDHENMFWYRQDPGLGLRLIYFSYDVKMKEKGDIPEGYSVSREKKERFSLILESASTNQTSMYLCASSPLGTSQFTDTQYFGPGTRLTVL.

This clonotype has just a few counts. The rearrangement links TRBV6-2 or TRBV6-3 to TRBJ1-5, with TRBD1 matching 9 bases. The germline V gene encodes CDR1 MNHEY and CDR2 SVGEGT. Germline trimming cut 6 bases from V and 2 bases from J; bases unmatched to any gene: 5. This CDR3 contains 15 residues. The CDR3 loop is CASSRTGEGNQPQHF. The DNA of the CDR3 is TGTGCCAGCAGCCGGACAGGGGAGGGCAATCAGCCCCAGCATTTT.

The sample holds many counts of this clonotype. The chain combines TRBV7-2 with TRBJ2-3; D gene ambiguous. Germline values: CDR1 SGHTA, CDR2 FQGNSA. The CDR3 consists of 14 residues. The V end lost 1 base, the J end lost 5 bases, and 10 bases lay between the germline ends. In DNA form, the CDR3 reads TGTGCCAGCAGCTTAGACGGCCCCGGAGATACGCAGTATTTT. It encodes CASSLDGPGDTQYF.